The 30 T cell receptor beta chains below all came from one sample that was sequenced in a study of metastatic and nonmetastatic thyroid tumors. No patient received treatment before thyroid surgery. TCRdb reprocessed the PCR reads using MiXCR. The sample records approximately 44,000 clones, 24% being singletons. Material: tumor tissue. The receptors were sampled from a female donor with papillary thyroid cancer or a benign thyroid nodule (not recorded which). Some clones in this sample may be carry-over from other donors' samples.

V is TRBV6-1 and J is TRBJ1-4; no firm D call. CDR3 size: 15 residues. V was clipped by 3 bases and J by 0 bases, with 8 bases between them. CDR1 and CDR2 (germline): MNHNS, SASEGT. The CDR3 coding sequence is TGTGCCAGCAGTGATAGCCTAGCAACTAATGAAAAACTGTTTTTT. Residues: CASSDSLATNEKLFF.

This clone was seen at least ten times. Mismatch with germline at one junction end may stem from a read error. J is TRBJ2-3 and V is TRBV2; 7 bases match TRBD1. This CDR3 is 18 amino acids long. The germline CDR1 and CDR2 sequences are SNHLY and FYNNEI. The CDR3 DNA follows: TGTGCCAGCAGTACACCCCCCCGGGACAGCTCTTTGGACGATATGCAGTATTTT. Amino acid sequence: CASSTPPRDSSLDDMQYF.

This clone was recorded many times. The chain couples TRBV6-2 or TRBV6-3 to TRBJ1-1; 7 positions agree with TRBD1. Germline trimming cut 6 bases from V and 6 bases from J; bases unmatched to any gene: 7. Germline values: CDR1 MNHEY, CDR2 SVGEGT. The length of the CDR3 is 13 residues. The CDR3 sequence is CASRTTGRAEAFF. The CDR3 nucleotides are TGTGCCAGCAGAACGACAGGGAGGGCTGAAGCTTTCTTT.

This chain links TRBV20-1 with TRBJ2-7; the D is unclear. Per the germline V gene, CDR1 is DFQATT and CDR2 is SNEGSKA (reference sequence). V dropped 0 bases and J dropped 1 base, with 10 bases sitting between them. CDR3 length: 14 amino acids. The CDR3 sequence is CSARDAVHSYEQYF. The CDR3 nucleotides are TGCAGTGCTAGAGATGCAGTCCATTCCTACGAGCAGTACTTC.

The sample holds many counts of this clone. The rearrangement links TRBV9 to TRBJ1-4; 9 bases agree with TRBD1. V was pared by 3 bases and J by 5 bases, with 5 bases of the junction left unmatched. The CDR3 is 15 amino acids. Germline CDR1 SGDLS, CDR2 YYNGEE. In DNA, the CDR3 is TGTGCCAGCAGCGAATCCGGGACAGGGAATGAAAAACTGTTTTTT. Its protein is CASSESGTGNEKLFF.

This clone was counted only a few times. The gene calls are TRBV20-1 and TRBJ2-1; 8 positions agree with TRBD2. The germline gives CDR1 DFQATT, CDR2 SNEGSKA (reference sequence). The CDR3 has 14 residues. Trimming removed 6 bases from V and 6 bases from J; junction bases left unmatched: 10. CDR3 coding DNA: TGCAGTGCGCCAGCGGGAGTCGTCCCCAATGAGCAGTTCTTC. Translation: CSAPAGVVPNEQFF.

The chain has TRBV7-3 and TRBJ2-7; 8 bases are shared with TRBD2. The CDR3 has 14 amino acids. Germline V gives CDR1 SGHTA, CDR2 FQGTGA. V trimming: 5 bases; J trimming: 5 bases; junction bases outside the gene matches: 8. The CDR3 nucleotides read TGTGCCAGCAGCCGTGGGGTCGGGGGGGACGAGCAGTACTTC. Protein: CASSRGVGGDEQYF.

This clone was seen a handful of times. The gene calls are TRBV27 and TRBJ2-5; 14 bases agree with TRBD2. The V and J ends lost 2 bases and 5 bases, in that order; junction bases with no gene match: 7. CDR3 length: 17 amino acids. Germline V gene lookup returns CDR1 MNHEY and CDR2 SMNVEV (reference sequence). CDR3 region: CASSLSSRLAGGETQYF. The CDR3 DNA follows: TGTGCCAGCAGTTTAAGCTCACGACTAGCGGGAGGGGAGACCCAGTACTTC.

The chain combines TRBV20-1 with TRBJ2-1, with 7 bases lining up with TRBD2. The ends lost 6 bases at V and 4 bases at J; junction bases unmatched: 9. Germline V CDR1 and CDR2: DFQATT, SNEGSKA (reference sequence). This CDR3 spans 14 amino acids. The CDR3 DNA sequence: TGCAGTGCCCAAGCGGGACTGCAGTACAATGAGCAGTTCTTC. This translates into CSAQAGLQYNEQFF.

The chain employs TRBV12-3 or TRBV12-4 and TRBJ1-2; no definite D call. Between the trimmed V and J ends, which lost 6 bases and 4 bases, there was a span of 15 bases. This CDR3 contains 14 residues. The CDR3 here is CASSIAGPFYGYTF. The CDR3 region has the DNA TGTGCCAGCAGCATAGCCGGACCCTTCTATGGCTACACCTTC.

This sequence joins TRBV4-2 and TRBJ2-6; D is ambiguous. The CDR3 extends over 14 amino acids. Looked up from germline, CDR1 is LGHNA and CDR2 is YNFKEQ. V lost 4 bases, J lost 4 bases, and 8 bases lay in between. DNA for the CDR3: TGTGCCAGCAGCCTTGAGACAGGGGCCAACGTCCTGACTTTC. It specifies CASSLETGANVLTF.

The count of this clone is one. This chain joins TRBV28 and TRBJ2-5; D remains ambiguous. From germline, CDR1 is MDHEN and CDR2 SYDVKM. This CDR3 is 13 amino acids long. V gave up 1 base and J gave up 5 bases, with 8 bases separating them. CDR3 protein: CASSLSWRETQYF. The CDR3 DNA reads TGTGCCAGCAGTTTATCCTGGCGGGAGACCCAGTACTTC.

This clone was detected ten times or more. This rearrangement joins TRBV30 to TRBJ1-2; D gene unclear. Germline values: CDR1 GTSNPN, CDR2 SVGIG (reference sequence). This CDR3 spans 15 amino acids. Deletions cut 4 bases from V and 3 bases from J, with 18 bases between. The CDR3 protein is CAWTESPLRDYGYTF. The CDR3 DNA sequence: TGTGCCTGGACAGAGAGCCCCTTAAGGGACTATGGCTACACCTTC.

The rearrangement links TRBV5-1 to TRBJ1-1, with D uncertain. The V and J ends lost 4 bases and 2 bases respectively, with 9 bases between them. The CDR3 is made up of 13 amino acids. Germline-derived CDR1 and CDR2 are SGHRS and YFSETQ. The CDR3 loop is CASSVQFNTEAFF. DNA of the CDR3: TGCGCCAGCAGCGTGCAGTTTAACACTGAAGCTTTCTTT.

This clone was counted many times. The gene calls are TRBV6-2 or TRBV6-3 and TRBJ2-3; D remains ambiguous. This CDR3 region has 19 residues. Germline CDR1 reads MNHEY; CDR2 reads SVGEGT. Deletions cut 2 bases from V and 0 bases from J, with 21 bases between. The CDR3: CASSYPARSPGASTDTQYF. DNA of the CDR3: TGTGCCAGCAGTTACCCGGCGAGGTCACCCGGTGCTAGCACAGATACGCAGTATTTT.

This rearrangement joins TRBV19 to TRBJ2-5; 12 nucleotides agree with TRBD2. CDR1 is LNHDA and CDR2 is SQIVND in the germline V gene (reference sequence). V dropped 5 bases and J dropped 3; count of bases not matched to a gene: 4. This CDR3 has 15 residues. As DNA, the CDR3 is TGTGCCAGTAGTGGTCTAGCGGGAGGGGAAGAGACCCAGTACTTC. Its protein product is CASSGLAGGEETQYF.

In this sample, this clone turned up many times. The gene calls are TRBV19 and TRBJ2-5; 9 nucleotides align to TRBD1. Germline V lookup: CDR1 LNHDA, CDR2 SQIVND (reference sequence). The CDR3 totals 16 residues. V shed 2 bases, J shed 2 bases, and the junction held 6 bases outside the gene matches. As DNA, the CDR3 is TGTGCCAGTAGTATACTATTCGGGACAGGGCAAGAGACCCAGTACTTC. Translated: CASSILFGTGQETQYF.

The table lists this clone with many counts. J is TRBJ2-3 and V is TRBV6-4, with a weak D call TRBD1 (5 bases). The CDR3 loop spans 16 amino acids. Trimming cost V 6 bases and J 0 bases, with 16 bases left between them. From germline, CDR1 is MRHNA and CDR2 SNTAGT. CDR3 residues: CASSPQATSSTDTQYF. The CDR3 nucleotides are TGTGCCAGCAGCCCACAGGCTACATCTAGCACAGATACGCAGTATTTT.

By share, this clone counts as medium-sized. The chain links TRBV3-1 to TRBJ2-7; no clear D gene. Trimming took 2 bases from V and 0 from J, leaving 5 bases between them. The CDR3 is 13 residues long. CDR1 is LGHDT, CDR2 YNNKEL, per germline (reference sequence). The CDR3 sequence: CASSQLSSYEQYF. DNA of the CDR3: TGTGCCAGCAGCCAACTCAGCTCCTACGAGCAGTACTTC.

This clone was detected many times. The V gene is TRBV20-1, the J gene TRBJ2-7, with 10 bases that match TRBD1. The CDR3 extends over 14 amino acids. Trimming cost V 0 bases and J 6 bases; bases outside gene matches: 5. From germline, CDR1 is DFQATT and CDR2 SNEGSKA (reference sequence). CDR3 DNA sequence: TGCAGTGCTAGAGACGGGACAGGGGAGGTCGAGCAGTACTTC. Amino acids: CSARDGTGEVEQYF.

V gene TRBV2 combines with J gene TRBJ2-1, with 10 bases aligning to TRBD2. J gave up 4 bases and V 0 bases, and 9 bases lay outside the gene matches. Germline CDR1 is SNHLY and CDR2 is FYNNEI. The CDR3 is made up of 18 amino acids. CDR3 sequence reads: CASSEALGRTSGYNEQFF. The CDR3 coding sequence is TGTGCCAGCAGTGAAGCGCTTGGGAGGACTAGCGGTTACAATGAGCAGTTCTTC.

This clone was observed a few times. This clone may be a read error of a much larger clone one base away. The identical CDR3 is also encoded by other nucleotide sequences in the sample. The chain has TRBV20-1 and TRBJ1-5, with a possible D match to TRBD1 (6 bases). Germline V gene sequence: CDR1 DFQATT, CDR2 SNEGSKA (reference sequence). The length of the CDR3 is 14 residues. The CDR3 spells CSARDGAGDQPQHF. In nucleotides, the CDR3 is TGCAGTGCTAGAGACGGGGCAGGGGATCAGCCCCAGCACTTT.

This clone was seen a single time. The rearrangement uses TRBV5-8 and TRBJ2-5; D gene uncertain. The tail of the sequence fits TRBJ2-4 better, so the J call may be wrong. There are 12 residues in the CDR3. The germline V gene has CDR1 SGHTS and CDR2 YDEGEE. For the CDR3, the DNA is TGTGCCAGCAGCTTGGCCGCAGACATTCAGTACTTC. It encodes CASSLAADIQYF.

The chain recombines TRBV11-2 with TRBJ1-1, with D hard to call. The CDR3 covers 14 residues. V gave up 4 bases and J gave up 1 base, with 10 bases separating them. Germline-derived CDR1 and CDR2 are SGHAT and FQNNGV. The CDR3 DNA is TGTGCCAGCAGCTCAGAGTGGGGGAACACTGAAGCTTTCTTT. This translates into CASSSEWGNTEAFF.

This clone was counted many times. V and J are TRBV7-3 and TRBJ1-1; D remains unclear. The CDR3 sequence is 15 residues long. From germline, CDR1 is SGHTA and CDR2 FQGTGA. V lost 5 bases and J 3 bases, leaving 16 bases between the germline ends. In DNA form, the CDR3 reads TGTGCCAGCAGCCCCGAGGCGGGTCCGGACACTGAAGCTTTCTTT. Encoded protein: CASSPEAGPDTEAFF.

In this sample, this clone turned up a few times. The gene calls are TRBV6-5 and TRBJ1-2; D is uncertain. Trimming pared 0 bases from V and 6 bases from J, leaving 11 bases between. The germline CDR1 and CDR2 sequences are MNHEY and SVGAGI. This CDR3 spans 14 amino acids. The CDR3 is CASSYSRNLNGYTF. In DNA, the CDR3 is TGTGCCAGCAGTTACTCCAGGAACTTGAATGGCTACACCTTC.

With respect to this clone: This may come from a read error, since a much larger clone is one base off. The CDR3, as DNA: TGTGCCAGCAGCCAAGATTATAGGGTGGAGGTGCTGTTTTTT. The encoded protein is CASSQDYRVEVLFF. The gene calls are TRBV14 and TRBJ2-2; D is possibly TRBD2 (5 bases). V lost 0 bases and J 13 bases, leaving 15 bases between the germline ends. The CDR3 covers 14 residues. Germline V CDR1 and CDR2: SGHDN, FVKESK.

This clone was detected ten times or more. This may stem from a read error, because a much larger clone lies one nucleotide away. The chain employs TRBV5-1 and TRBJ1-3; TRBD1 might be the D (6 bases). The V gene's germline CDR1 is SGHRS and CDR2 YFSETQ. CDR3 size: 14 residues. The CDR3 nucleotides read TGCGCCGGCAGCTCGGACAGTTCTGGAAACACCATATATTTT. Protein product: CAGSSDSSGNTIYF. The full variable domain, its missing parts supplied by reference TRBV5-1 and TRBJ1-3, is KAGVTQTPRYLIKTRGQQVTLSCSPISGHRSVSWYQQTPGQGLQFLFEYFSETQRNKGNFPGRFSGRQFSNSRSEMNVSTLELGDSALYLCAGSSDSSGNTIYFGEGSWLTVV.

This clone was observed many times. The rearrangement joins TRBV28 to TRBJ1-2, with a tentative D call TRBD1 (5 bases). The CDR3 contains 13 residues. CDR1 is MDHEN, CDR2 SYDVKM, per germline. Trimming shortened V by 8 bases and J by 5 bases, and 15 bases separated the two germline ends. The CDR3 reads CASSPGGMYGYTF. As DNA, the CDR3 is TGTGCCAGCTCCCCTGGGGGGATGTATGGCTACACCTTC.

This chain joins TRBV7-2 and TRBJ2-1; no definite D call. Germline loops: CDR1 SGHTA, CDR2 FQGNSA. The CDR3 spans 16 residues. Trimming took off 3 bases at V and 6 bases at J, with 18 bases between the two ends. Here the CDR3 DNA reads TGTGCCAGCAGCTTGGCACTTGGCTCCCCCCCCAATGAGCAGTTCTTC. Its translation is CASSLALGSPPNEQFF.